These T cell receptor beta chains were read from a single sample in a study of CD8 T cells in ankylosing spondylitis. TCRdb reanalysed the 5' RACE reads using MiXCR and keeps one entry per CDR3 protein. The sample lists 200,000 to 300,000 distinct CDR3 sequences, about 10% occurring once. The sequencing sample was made of blood, either unsorted or a sorted T cell fraction (not recorded which). The origin of the receptors is a male donor with ankylosing spondylitis or in good health (not recorded which). Each CDR3 is given with its conserved first and last residue. A D gene is named only where the DNA matches it firmly. Clone size is given for some rows only: seen once, a few or many times, or a class if the clone is expanded.

many | TRBJ2-6 | NA | TRBV20-1 | CSASEGTGANVLTF | TGCAGTGCGTCGGAGGGGACCGGGGCCAACGTCCTGACTTTC
many | TRBJ2-3 | TRBD1 | TRBV10-3 | CAISRTGTADTQYF | TGTGCCATCAGCCGGACAGGGACGGCTGATACGCAGTATTTT
many | TRBJ1-2 | TRBD1 | TRBV12-3/TRBV12-4 | CASSTRKQGANGYTF | TGTGCCAGCAGTACCCGGAAACAGGGGGCGAATGGCTACACCTTC
many | TRBJ2-6 | NA | TRBV12-3/TRBV12-4 | CASDSGDSGANVLTF | TGTGCCAGCGATTCGGGGGACTCTGGGGCCAACGTCCTGACTTTC
many | TRBJ2-3 | NA | TRBV20-1 | CSARDSRALNTDTQYF | TGCAGTGCTAGAGATTCCCGGGCCCTTAACACAGATACGCAGTATTTT
many | TRBJ2-5 | NA | TRBV1 | CTSSHPGPTQETQYF | TGCACCAGCAGCCACCCGGGACCGACCCAAGAGACCCAGTACTTC
many | TRBJ2-3 | NA | TRBV5-1 | CASSRDPGTDTQYF | TGCGCCAGCAGCCGGGACCCGGGCACAGATACGCAGTATTTT
NA | TRBJ2-1 | TRBD2 | TRBV4-1 | CASSQTSGVYNEQFF | TGCGCCAGCAGCCAGACTAGCGGGGTGTACAATGAGCAGTTCTTC
NA | TRBJ2-7 | TRBD1 | TRBV7-9 | CASSFTTGQGTSYEQYF | TGTGCCAGCAGCTTTACCACGGGACAGGGGACTTCTTACGAGCAGTACTTC
NA | TRBJ2-7 | TRBD1 | TRBV7-2 | CASSLVPTGGSYEQYF | TGTGCCAGCAGCTTAGTGCCGACAGGGGGCTCCTACGAGCAGTACTTC
many | TRBJ2-5 | TRBD1 | TRBV18 | CASSPGQEATQYF | TGTGCCAGCTCACCCGGACAGGAGGCGACCCAGTACTTC
many | TRBJ1-3 | NA | TRBV30 | CAWSVPLLSGNTIYF | TGTGCCTGGAGTGTACCTTTGCTGTCTGGAAACACCATATATTTT
many | TRBJ1-2 | NA | TRBV14 | CASSQDGSSGHGYTF | TGTGCCAGCAGCCAAGATGGGTCGTCAGGGCATGGCTACACCTTC
many | TRBJ2-2 | NA | TRBV14 | CASSQENRFTGELFF | TGTGCCAGCAGCCAAGAAAACAGGTTCACCGGGGAGCTGTTTTTT
many | TRBJ2-1 | TRBD1 | TRBV29-1 | CSALDRGRFNEQFF | TGCAGCGCCCTAGACAGGGGGCGCTTCAATGAGCAGTTCTTC
NA | TRBJ1-5 | NA | TRBV30 | CAWSRSGDQPQHF | TGTGCCTGGAGTAGGTCCGGGGATCAGCCCCAGCATTTT
many | TRBJ1-5 | TRBD1 | TRBV7-9 | CASSFLGGGQPQHF | TGTGCCAGCAGCTTTCTAGGGGGCGGTCAGCCCCAGCATTTT
few | TRBJ2-2 | NA | TRBV7-2 | CASSLEGSVGTGELFF | TGTGCCAGCAGCTTAGAGGGCAGTGTAGGCACCGGGGAGCTGTTTTTT
few | TRBJ1-2 | NA | TRBV18 | CASSPFAQGDGYTF | TGTGCCAGCTCACCATTCGCGCAGGGTGATGGCTACACCTTC
many | TRBJ1-1 | NA | TRBV3-1 | CASSQAWGTEAFF | TGTGCCAGCAGCCAAGCTTGGGGCACTGAAGCTTTCTTT
NA | TRBJ2-3 | NA | TRBV12-3/TRBV12-4 | CASSWARTSTDTQYF | TGTGCCAGCAGTTGGGCCAGAACTAGCACAGATACGCAGTATTTT
NA | TRBJ1-4 | NA | TRBV10-2 | CASSEGEKLFF | TGCGCCAGCAGTGAAGGGGAAAAACTGTTTTTT
many | TRBJ1-1 | NA | TRBV27 | CASSREWDAYTEAFF | TGTGCCAGCAGTAGAGAGTGGGACGCCTACACTGAAGCTTTCTTT
few | TRBJ2-1 | TRBD2 | TRBV11-2 | CASSPLAGVHEQFF | TGTGCCAGCAGTCCACTAGCGGGAGTCCATGAGCAGTTCTTC
many | TRBJ1-1 | NA | TRBV7-9 | CASSPGPNEAFF | TGTGCCAGCAGCCCAGGACCCAATGAGGCTTTCTTT
many | TRBJ2-1 | NA | TRBV5-5 | CASSLSRNEQFF | TGTGCCAGCAGCTTGAGCCGAAATGAGCAGTTCTTC
few | TRBJ1-6 | NA | TRBV20-1 | CSARGGPLYNSPLHF | TGCAGTGCCCGCGGAGGGCCTCTCTATAATTCACCCCTCCACTTT
many | TRBJ1-2 | NA | TRBV20-1 | CSARKDYTF | TGCAGTGCTAGGAAGGACTACACCTTC
NA | TRBJ2-1 | TRBD1 | TRBV5-1 | CASSPGTDNEQFF | TGCGCCAGCAGCCCAGGGACAGACAATGAGCAGTTCTTC
many | TRBJ2-7 | TRBD1 | TRBV9 | CASSGYTGGLTSYEQYF | TGTGCCAGCAGCGGGTATACAGGGGGACTCACCTCCTACGAGCAGTACTTC
many | TRBJ1-5 | NA | TRBV20-1 | CSARVGDIVEPQHF | TGCAGTGCTAGAGTAGGTGACATCGTCGAGCCCCAGCATTTT
many | TRBJ1-1 | TRBD1 | TRBV27 | CASSLSTGWKTEAFF | TGTGCCAGCAGTTTATCGACAGGGTGGAAAACTGAAGCTTTCTTT
many | TRBJ1-5 | NA | TRBV6-6 | CASSSGNQPQHF | TGTGCCAGCAGTTCAGGAAACCAGCCCCAGCATTTT